Below are 24 T cell receptor beta chains sequenced from a single sample in a study of control samples from healthy donors and cancer patients. Clones were sequenced by immunoSEQ multiplex PCR, and TCRdb holds only the in-frame ones, with some missing. The sample records 130,000 or so clones, roughly 94% being singletons. The sequencing sample was made of PBMCs. Receptors were obtained from a man between 60 and 75 years old with colorectal cancer.

With respect to this clone: This CDR3 is missing its conserved last phenylalanine or tryptophan, likely due to a read error. It is unclear where the CDR3 begins or ends on the DNA, so no DNA is shown, and the CDR3 is as TCRdb lists it. The gene calls are TRBV11-2 and TRBJ2-7; TRBD1, the table's D call, lacks a check against the DNA. Germline loops: CDR1 SGHAT, CDR2 FQNNGV. 13 amino acids form the CDR3, both terminal residues included. The CDR3 reads CASSLDMGTGTFI.

This sequence joins TRBV7-2 and TRBJ1-2; D is undetermined. V lost 5 bases to trimming and J lost 2 bases, with 15 bases between them. The germline CDR1 and CDR2 sequences are SGHTA and FQGNSA. The CDR3 contains 15 residues. CDR3 protein: CASSTRATPNYGYTF. The CDR3 nucleotides are TGTGCCAGCAGCACGCGGGCCACCCCAAACTATGGCTACACCTTC.

This chain joins TRBV5-6 and TRBJ2-1; perhaps TRBD1 as D (6 bases). V lost 6 bases and J lost 9, with 13 bases in between. The CDR3 contains 12 residues. Germline CDR1 reads SGHDT; CDR2 reads YYEEEE. CDR3 sequence: CASNTGFGEQFF. The CDR3 DNA sequence: TGTGCCAGCAACACAGGGTTTGGTGAGCAGTTCTTC.

The rearrangement links TRBV12-3 or TRBV12-4 to TRBJ1-1; 7 nucleotides align to TRBD1. The CDR3 spans 13 residues. With V trimmed by 6 bases and J by 11 bases, 12 bases remained unmatched. CDR3 coding DNA: TGTGCCAGCAGCACACGACAGGGAGGATTGGCTTTCTTT. Amino acid sequence: CASSTRQGGLAFF.

The chain has TRBV3-1 (or the pseudogene TRBV3-2) and TRBJ1-1; D is ambiguous. This CDR3 spans 14 amino acids. Germline values: CDR1 LGHDT, CDR2 YNNKEL (reference sequence). The V end lost 4 bases, the J end lost 1 base, and 10 bases lay between the germline ends. DNA of the CDR3: TGTGCCAGCAGCCGAGGACTGAGGAACACTGAAGCTTTCTTT. This encodes CASSRGLRNTEAFF.

The rearrangement uses TRBV7-2 and TRBJ2-6; 9 bases are a match to TRBD1. With 5 bases clipped from V and 2 bases from J, the junction kept 1 base outside the gene matches. Germline-derived CDR1 and CDR2 are SGHTA and FQGNSA. CDR3 length equals 15 residues. The CDR3 here is CASSRDRAGANVLTF. Written as DNA, the CDR3 is TGTGCCAGCAGCCGGGACAGGGCTGGGGCCAACGTCCTGACTTTC.

This clone has only a few counts. The rearrangement joins TRBV7-9 to TRBJ2-2, with TRBD1 as a possible D gene (6 bases). Between the trimmed V and J ends, which lost 3 bases and 5 bases, there was a span of 16 bases. This CDR3 spans 16 amino acids. Germline CDR1 and CDR2: SEHNR and FQNEAQ (reference sequence). The CDR3 sequence is CASSLDSMVSTGELFF. CDR3 DNA: TGTGCCAGCAGCTTGGACAGTATGGTTTCGACCGGGGAGCTGTTTTTT.

The CDR3 is CASSETPLSTVNTEAFF. The CDR3 DNA sequence: TGTGCCAGCAGTGAAACGCCCCTATCGACAGTGAACACTGAAGCTTTCTTT. The rearrangement uses TRBV2 and TRBJ1-1, with a weak D call TRBD1 (5 bases). Trimming shortened V by 2 bases and J by 0 bases, and 16 bases separated the two germline ends. Germline V CDR1 and CDR2: SNHLY, FYNNEI. The CDR3 loop spans 17 amino acids.

The CDR3: CASSAQGQGKEQYF. The CDR3 nucleotides are TGTGCCAGCAGCGCCCAGGGACAGGGGAAGGAGCAGTACTTC. This sequence joins TRBV7-2 and TRBJ2-7, with 10 bases that match TRBD1. The germline CDR1 and CDR2 sequences are SGHTA and FQGNSA. CDR3 length: 14 residues. Germline trimming cut 5 bases from V and 7 bases from J; bases unmatched to any gene: 8.

This clone showed up just once. The gene calls are TRBV27 and TRBJ1-4; D perhaps matches TRBD1 (5 bases). CDR3 length: 13 residues. V was cut by 7 bases and J by 4 bases, with 10 bases left in between. Germline CDR1 is MNHEY and CDR2 is SMNVEV (reference sequence). The CDR3 DNA is TGTGCCAGCACGGGGGGGATTAATGAAAAACTGTTTTTT. This translates into CASTGGINEKLFF.

The chain uses TRBV4-1 and TRBJ2-7; maybe TRBD2 (5 bases). V lost 3 bases and J 1 base, leaving 16 bases between the germline ends. Germline V gene lookup returns CDR1 MGHRA and CDR2 YSYEKL. The CDR3 is 16 residues long. CDR3 residues: CASSQFLSGFSYEQYF. CDR3 in DNA: TGCGCCAGCAGCCAGTTTTTGTCGGGATTTTCCTACGAGCAGTACTTC.

The rearrangement joins TRBV2 to TRBJ2-1; D gene ambiguous. With 7 bases removed from V and 8 bases from J, the gap between germline ends came to 12 bases. The CDR3 spans 12 residues. Germline values: CDR1 SNHLY, CDR2 FYNNEI. The DNA of the CDR3 is TGTGCCAGCACGGGCTCCCAACATGAGCAGTTCTTC. Residues: CASTGSQHEQFF.

The chain combines TRBV7-2 with TRBJ2-7, with unresolved D. Germline CDR1 is SGHTA and CDR2 is FQGNSA. The CDR3 contains 12 residues. The germline V and J ends were trimmed by 3 bases and 7 bases, with 10 bases remaining between them. The DNA of the CDR3 is TGTGCCAGCAGCTTGGGCCTGGGGGAGCAGTACTTC. Protein sequence: CASSLGLGEQYF.

The chain has TRBV4-3 and TRBJ1-1, with 7 positions matching TRBD1. CDR3 length: 18 amino acids. V dropped 2 bases and J dropped 4; count of bases not matched to a gene: 16. The germline CDR1 and CDR2 sequences are LGHNA and YSLEER. Here the CDR3 reads CASSQSQEGAEGRTEAFF. CDR3 nucleotide sequence: TGCGCCAGCAGCCAATCTCAGGAGGGGGCCGAAGGGCGCACTGAAGCTTTCTTT.

The CDR3 DNA sequence: TGTGCCAGCAGCTCCGACAAGTCCTACGATAGCAATCAGCCCCAGCATTTT. Encoded protein: CASSSDKSYDSNQPQHF. The gene calls are TRBV7-8 and TRBJ1-5, with unresolved D. Germline V gene data show CDR1 as SGHVS and CDR2 as FQNEAQ. V lost 4 bases and J lost 0, with 16 bases in between. This CDR3 region has 17 residues.

V is TRBV5-1 and J is TRBJ2-3; 9 bases match TRBD1. With V trimmed by 3 bases and J by 3 bases, 5 bases remained unmatched. Germline lookup yields CDR1 SGHRS and CDR2 YFSETQ. This CDR3 comprises 15 residues. The DNA for the CDR3 is TGCGCCAGCAGCTCCGGGGACAGGGAAACAGATACGCAGTATTTT. Residues: CASSSGDRETDTQYF.

The rearrangement joins TRBV6-5 to TRBJ2-7, with D unresolved. Trimming left V 7 bases short and J 3 bases short, with 7 bases between. Per germline, CDR1 MNHEY and CDR2 SVGAGI. This CDR3 region has 11 residues. Here the CDR3 reads CASTQHYEQYF. In nucleotides, the CDR3 is TGTGCCAGCACCCAACACTACGAGCAGTACTTC.

This clone was detected once. V gene TRBV19 combines with J gene TRBJ1-1; TRBD1 might be the D (6 bases). Germline CDR1 LNHDA, CDR2 SQIVND (reference sequence). V lost 6 bases and J 3 bases, leaving 17 bases between the germline ends. The CDR3 extends over 15 amino acids. In DNA, the CDR3 is TGTGCCAGTAGGACGGCATTAAACAGGGACACTGAAGCTTTCTTT. Residues: CASRTALNRDTEAFF.

The rearrangement uses TRBV19 and TRBJ1-2, with D possibly TRBD1 on 5 matching bases. CDR3 length: 14 amino acids. Trimming shortened V by 8 bases and J by 1 base, and 14 bases separated the two germline ends. The V gene's germline CDR1 is LNHDA and CDR2 SQIVND (reference sequence). The CDR3 DNA reads TGTGCCAGTGTAGGGCAGGGAGTTAACTATGGCTACACCTTC. Translating it yields CASVGQGVNYGYTF.

The chain carries TRBV5-4 and TRBJ1-6; D is undetermined. This CDR3 region has 16 residues. V was clipped by 3 bases and J by 5 bases, with 15 bases between them. CDR1 SGHNT and CDR2 YYREEE come from the germline V gene (reference sequence). In DNA, the CDR3 is TGTGCCAGCAGCTCCGCGCAGGTGGGCAATAATTCACCCCTCCACTTT. Protein sequence: CASSSAQVGNNSPLHF.

The chain has TRBV6-5 and TRBJ1-2; TRBD1 might be the D (6 bases). Per germline, CDR1 MNHEY and CDR2 SVGAGI. The CDR3 is 13 residues long. V gave up 6 bases and J gave up 4 bases, with 12 bases separating them. The CDR3 protein is CASSLGQFYGYTF. The DNA of the CDR3 is TGTGCCAGCAGCCTCGGACAGTTCTATGGCTACACCTTC.

This clone was observed once. CDR3 DNA sequence: TGTGCCAGCTCACCAGGCGCCGGGACTTCCCCGAGCTCCTACAATGAGCAGTTCTTC. It codes for CASSPGAGTSPSSYNEQFF. The V gene is TRBV18, the J gene TRBJ2-1; D might be TRBD2 (6 bases). The CDR3 has 19 residues. CDR1 is KGHSH, CDR2 LQKENI, per germline. Deletions cut 2 bases from V and 0 bases from J, with 20 bases between.

The chain joins TRBV19 to TRBJ1-3; unclear D gene. V was shortened by 3 bases and J by 4 bases, with 19 bases between the two germline ends. Looked up from germline, CDR1 is LNHDA and CDR2 is SQIVND (reference sequence). The length of the CDR3 is 17 residues. CDR3 nucleotide sequence: TGTGCCAGTAGTATCCCCCCCGTGGCCCTGACGGGAAACACCATATATTTT. It translates to CASSIPPVALTGNTIYF.

The gene calls are TRBV11-3 and TRBJ1-1, with D possibly matching TRBD1 (6 bases). Germline values: CDR1 SGHNT, CDR2 YENEEA. This CDR3 has 12 residues. The V end was cut by 2 bases, the J end by 10 bases, with 11 bases between. DNA of the CDR3: TGTGCCAGCAGCTTATTACAGGGACCAGCTTTCTTT. Translation: CASSLLQGPAFF.